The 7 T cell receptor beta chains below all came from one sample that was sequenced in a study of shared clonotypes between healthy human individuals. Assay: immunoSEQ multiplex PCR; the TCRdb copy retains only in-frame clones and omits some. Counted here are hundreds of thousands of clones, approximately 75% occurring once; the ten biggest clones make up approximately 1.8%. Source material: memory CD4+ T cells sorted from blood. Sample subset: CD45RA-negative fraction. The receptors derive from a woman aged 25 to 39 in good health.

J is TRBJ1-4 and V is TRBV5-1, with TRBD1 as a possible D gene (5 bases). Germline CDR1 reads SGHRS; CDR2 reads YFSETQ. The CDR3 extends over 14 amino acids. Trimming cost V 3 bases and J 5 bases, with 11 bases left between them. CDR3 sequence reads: CASSSGLENEKLFF. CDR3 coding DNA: TGCGCCAGCAGCTCGGGACTTGAAAATGAAAAACTGTTTTTT.

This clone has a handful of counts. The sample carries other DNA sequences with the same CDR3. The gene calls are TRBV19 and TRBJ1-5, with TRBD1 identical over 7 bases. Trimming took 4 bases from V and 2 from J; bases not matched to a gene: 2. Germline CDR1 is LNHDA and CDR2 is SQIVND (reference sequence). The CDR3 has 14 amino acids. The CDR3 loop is CASSRQGGNQPQHF. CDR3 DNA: TGTGCCAGTAGTAGACAGGGTGGCAATCAGCCCCAGCATTTT.

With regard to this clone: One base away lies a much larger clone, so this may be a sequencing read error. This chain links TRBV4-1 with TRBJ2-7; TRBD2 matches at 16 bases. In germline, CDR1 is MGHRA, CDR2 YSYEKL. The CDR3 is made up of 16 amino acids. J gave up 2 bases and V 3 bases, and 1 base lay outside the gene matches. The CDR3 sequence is CASSQGLAGGPYEQYF. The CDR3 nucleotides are TGCGCCAGCAGCCAGGGACTAGCGGGAGGGCCCTACGAGCAGTACTTC.

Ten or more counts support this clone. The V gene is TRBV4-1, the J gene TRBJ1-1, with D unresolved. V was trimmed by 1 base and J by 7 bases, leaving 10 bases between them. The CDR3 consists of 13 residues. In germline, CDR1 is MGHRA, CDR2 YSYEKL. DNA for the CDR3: TGCGCCAGCAGCCAAGTTCGGGCAGGTGAAGCTTTCTTT. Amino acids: CASSQVRAGEAFF.

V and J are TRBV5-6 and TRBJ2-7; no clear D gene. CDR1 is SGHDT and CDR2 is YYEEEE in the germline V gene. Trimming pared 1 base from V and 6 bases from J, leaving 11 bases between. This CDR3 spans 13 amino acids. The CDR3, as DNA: TGTGCCAGCAGCTTGTTCTCCGGGCTCGAGCAGTACTTC. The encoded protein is CASSLFSGLEQYF.

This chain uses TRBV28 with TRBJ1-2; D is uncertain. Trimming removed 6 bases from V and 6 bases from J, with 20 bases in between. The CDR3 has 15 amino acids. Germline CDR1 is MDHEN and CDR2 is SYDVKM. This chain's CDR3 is CASRKTGGPPDGYTF. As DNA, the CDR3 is TGTGCCAGCAGAAAAACGGGAGGGCCCCCTGATGGCTACACCTTC.

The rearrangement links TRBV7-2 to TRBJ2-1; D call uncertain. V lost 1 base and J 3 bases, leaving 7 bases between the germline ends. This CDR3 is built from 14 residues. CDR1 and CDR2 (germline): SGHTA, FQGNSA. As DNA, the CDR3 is TGTGCCAGCAGCTTAGATATAGGCTACAATGAGCAGTTCTTC. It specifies CASSLDIGYNEQFF.